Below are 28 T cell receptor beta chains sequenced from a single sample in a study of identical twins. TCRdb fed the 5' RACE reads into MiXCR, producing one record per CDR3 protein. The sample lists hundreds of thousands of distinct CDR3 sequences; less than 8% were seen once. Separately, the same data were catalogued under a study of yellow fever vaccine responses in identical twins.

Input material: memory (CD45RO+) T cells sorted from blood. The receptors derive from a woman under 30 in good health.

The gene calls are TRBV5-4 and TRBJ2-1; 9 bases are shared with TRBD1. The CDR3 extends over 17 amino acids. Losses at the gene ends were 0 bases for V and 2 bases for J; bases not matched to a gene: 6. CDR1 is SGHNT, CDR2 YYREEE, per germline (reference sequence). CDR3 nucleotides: TGTGCCAGCAGCTTGGAACCACAGGGGGCCCCCTACAATGAGCAGTTCTTC. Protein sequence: CASSLEPQGAPYNEQFF.

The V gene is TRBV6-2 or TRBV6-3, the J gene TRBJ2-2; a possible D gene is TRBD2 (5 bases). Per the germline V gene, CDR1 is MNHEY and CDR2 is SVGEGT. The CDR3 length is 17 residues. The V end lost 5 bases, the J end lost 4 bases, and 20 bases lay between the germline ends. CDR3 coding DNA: TGTGCCAGCAGTAAGAAGCTGCCTAGCCGGGGCACCGGGGAGCTGTTTTTT. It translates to CASSKKLPSRGTGELFF.

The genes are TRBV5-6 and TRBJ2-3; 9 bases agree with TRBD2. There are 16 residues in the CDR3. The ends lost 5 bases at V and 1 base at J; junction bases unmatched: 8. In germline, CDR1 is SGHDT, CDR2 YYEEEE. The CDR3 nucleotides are TGTGCCAGCAGTTTTGCCTTAGCGGGGGGCACAGATACGCAGTATTTT. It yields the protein CASSFALAGGTDTQYF.

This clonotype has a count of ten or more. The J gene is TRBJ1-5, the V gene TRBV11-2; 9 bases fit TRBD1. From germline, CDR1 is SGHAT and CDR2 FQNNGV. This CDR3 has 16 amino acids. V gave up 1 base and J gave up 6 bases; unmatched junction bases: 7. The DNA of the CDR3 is TGTGCCAGCAGCTTAGTACAGGGGGCTTATGGTCAGCCCCAGCATTTT. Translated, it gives CASSLVQGAYGQPQHF.

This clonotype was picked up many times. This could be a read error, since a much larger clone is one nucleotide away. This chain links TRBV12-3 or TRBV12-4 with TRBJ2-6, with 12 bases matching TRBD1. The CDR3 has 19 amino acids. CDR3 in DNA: TGTGCCCGCAGTCCCAGCCCGGGACAGGGGGCCGGAAGGGCCAACGTCCTGACTTTC. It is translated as CARSPSPGQGAGRANVLTF.

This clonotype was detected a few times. In DNA form, the CDR3 reads TGTGCCAGCTCACCACCGGTCGGGGGGGCCGGCGAGCAGTACTTC. Translated: CASSPPVGGAGEQYF. The chain is built from TRBV18 and TRBJ2-7; TRBD2 matches at 8 bases. CDR1 and CDR2 (germline): KGHSH, LQKENI. Germline trimming cut 0 bases from V and 6 bases from J; bases unmatched to any gene: 7. This CDR3 is 15 amino acids long.

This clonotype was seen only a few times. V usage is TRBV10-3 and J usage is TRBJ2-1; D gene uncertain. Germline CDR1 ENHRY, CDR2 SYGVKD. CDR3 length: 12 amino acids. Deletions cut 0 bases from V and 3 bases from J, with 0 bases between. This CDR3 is CAISESYNEQFF. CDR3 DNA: TGTGCCATCAGTGAGTCCTACAATGAGCAGTTCTTC.

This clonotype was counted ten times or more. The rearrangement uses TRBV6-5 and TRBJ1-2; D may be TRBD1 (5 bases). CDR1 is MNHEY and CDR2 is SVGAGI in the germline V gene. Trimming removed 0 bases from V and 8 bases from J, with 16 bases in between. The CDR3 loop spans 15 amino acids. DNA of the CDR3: TGTGCCAGCAGTTACTCCCCAGGGAGGGCGCCCGGCTACACCTTC. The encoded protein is CASSYSPGRAPGYTF.

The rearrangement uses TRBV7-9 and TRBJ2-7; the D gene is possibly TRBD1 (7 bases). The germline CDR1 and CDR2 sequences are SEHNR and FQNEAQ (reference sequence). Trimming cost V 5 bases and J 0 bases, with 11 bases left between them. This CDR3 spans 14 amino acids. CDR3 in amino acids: CASSGGTASYEQYF. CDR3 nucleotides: TGTGCCAGCAGCGGAGGGACAGCCTCCTACGAGCAGTACTTC. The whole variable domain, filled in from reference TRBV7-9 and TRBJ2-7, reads DTGVSQNPRHKITKRGQNVTFRCDPISEHNRLYWYRQTLGQGPEFLTYFQNEAQLEKSRLLSDRFSAERPKGSFSTLEIQRTEQGDSAMYLCASSGGTASYEQYFGPGTRLTVT.

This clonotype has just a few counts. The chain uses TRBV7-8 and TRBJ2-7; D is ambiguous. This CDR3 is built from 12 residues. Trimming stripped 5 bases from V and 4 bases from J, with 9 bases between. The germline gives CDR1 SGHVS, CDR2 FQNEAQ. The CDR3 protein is CASSPTPYEQYF. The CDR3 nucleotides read TGTGCCAGCAGCCCGACACCTTACGAGCAGTACTTC.

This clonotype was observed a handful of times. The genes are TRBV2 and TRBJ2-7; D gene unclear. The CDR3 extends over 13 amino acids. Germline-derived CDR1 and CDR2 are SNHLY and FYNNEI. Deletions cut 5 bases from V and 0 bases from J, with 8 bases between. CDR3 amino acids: CASSISPSYEQYF. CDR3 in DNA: TGTGCCAGCAGTATTTCCCCCTCCTACGAGCAGTACTTC. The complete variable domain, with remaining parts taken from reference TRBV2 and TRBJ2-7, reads EPEVTQTPSHQVTQMGQEVILRCVPISNHLYFYWYRQILGQKVEFLVSFYNNEISEKSEIFDDQFSVERPDGSNFTLKIRSTKLEDSAMYFCASSISPSYEQYFGPGTRLTVT.

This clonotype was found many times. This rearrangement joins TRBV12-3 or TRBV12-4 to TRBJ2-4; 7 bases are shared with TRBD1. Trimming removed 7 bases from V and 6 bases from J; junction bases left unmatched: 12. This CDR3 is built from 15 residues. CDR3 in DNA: TGTGCCAGCACCCGAGAGACAGGGTTGGCAAACATTCAGTACTTC. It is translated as CASTRETGLANIQYF.

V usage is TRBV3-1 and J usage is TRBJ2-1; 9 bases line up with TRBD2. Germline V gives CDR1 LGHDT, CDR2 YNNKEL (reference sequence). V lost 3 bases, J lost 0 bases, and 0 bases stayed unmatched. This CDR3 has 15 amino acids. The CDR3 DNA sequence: TGTGCCAGCAGCCATAGCGGGAGCTCCTACAATGAGCAGTTCTTC. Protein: CASSHSGSSYNEQFF.

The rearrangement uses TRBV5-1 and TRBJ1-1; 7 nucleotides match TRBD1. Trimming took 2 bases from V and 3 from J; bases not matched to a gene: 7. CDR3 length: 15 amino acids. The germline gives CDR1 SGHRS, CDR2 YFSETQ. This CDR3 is CASSFIPGGYTEAFF. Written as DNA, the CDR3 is TGCGCCAGCAGCTTCATTCCAGGGGGGTACACTGAAGCTTTCTTT.

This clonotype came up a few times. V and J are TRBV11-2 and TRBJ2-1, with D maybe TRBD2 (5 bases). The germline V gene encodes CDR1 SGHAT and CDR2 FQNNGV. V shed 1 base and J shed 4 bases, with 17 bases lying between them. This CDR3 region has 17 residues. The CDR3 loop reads CASSLGFAAALYNEQFF. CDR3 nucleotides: TGTGCCAGCAGCTTAGGATTTGCAGCGGCACTATACAATGAGCAGTTCTTC.

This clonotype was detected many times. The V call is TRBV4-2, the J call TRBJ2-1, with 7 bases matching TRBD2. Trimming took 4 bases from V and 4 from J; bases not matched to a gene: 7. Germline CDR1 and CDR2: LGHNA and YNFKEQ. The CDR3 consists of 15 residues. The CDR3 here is CASSPYGGEYNEQFF. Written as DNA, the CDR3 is TGTGCCAGCAGCCCGTATGGGGGGGAATACAATGAGCAGTTCTTC.

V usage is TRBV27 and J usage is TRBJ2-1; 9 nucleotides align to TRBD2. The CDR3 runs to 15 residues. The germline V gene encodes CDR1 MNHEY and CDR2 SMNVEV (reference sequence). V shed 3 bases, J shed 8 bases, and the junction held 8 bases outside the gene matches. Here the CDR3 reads CASSFLASGKDEQFF. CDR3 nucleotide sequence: TGTGCCAGCAGTTTTCTGGCTAGCGGGAAGGATGAGCAGTTCTTC.

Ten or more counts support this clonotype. CDR3 nucleotide sequence: TGTGCCAGCAGCTTGGAACGACTAGCGAGATACACCGGGGAGCTGTTTTTT. Protein product: CASSLERLARYTGELFF. The chain carries TRBV5-6 and TRBJ2-2, with 8 positions matching TRBD2. With V trimmed by 0 bases and J by 3 bases, 7 bases remained unmatched. The germline gives CDR1 SGHDT, CDR2 YYEEEE. The CDR3 runs 17 residues. Full variable domain (rest looked up from reference TRBV5-6 and TRBJ2-2): DAGVTQSPTHLIKTRGQQVTLRCSPKSGHDTVSWYQQALGQGPQFIFQYYEEEERQRGNFPDRFSGHQFPNYSSELNVNALLLGDSALYLCASSLERLARYTGELFFGEGSRLTVL.

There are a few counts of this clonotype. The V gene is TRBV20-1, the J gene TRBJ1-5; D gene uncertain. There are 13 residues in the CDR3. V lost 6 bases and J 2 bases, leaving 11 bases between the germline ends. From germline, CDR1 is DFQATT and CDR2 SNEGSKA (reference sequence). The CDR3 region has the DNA TGCAGTGCCCTCCCCCCGGGCAATCAGCCCCAGCATTTT. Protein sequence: CSALPPGNQPQHF.

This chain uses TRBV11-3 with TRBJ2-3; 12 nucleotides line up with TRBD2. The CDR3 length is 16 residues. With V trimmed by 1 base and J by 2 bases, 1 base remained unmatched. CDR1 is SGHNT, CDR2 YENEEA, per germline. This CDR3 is CASSLGTSGTTDTQYF. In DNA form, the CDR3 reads TGTGCCAGCAGCTTAGGGACTAGCGGGACCACAGATACGCAGTATTTT.

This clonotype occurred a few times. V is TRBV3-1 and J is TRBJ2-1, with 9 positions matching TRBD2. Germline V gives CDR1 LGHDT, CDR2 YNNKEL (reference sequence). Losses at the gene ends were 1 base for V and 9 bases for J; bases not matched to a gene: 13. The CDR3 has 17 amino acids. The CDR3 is CASSQGLGGGRVPEQFF. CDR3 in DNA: TGTGCCAGCAGCCAAGGCCTCGGGGGCGGGAGGGTTCCTGAGCAGTTCTTC.

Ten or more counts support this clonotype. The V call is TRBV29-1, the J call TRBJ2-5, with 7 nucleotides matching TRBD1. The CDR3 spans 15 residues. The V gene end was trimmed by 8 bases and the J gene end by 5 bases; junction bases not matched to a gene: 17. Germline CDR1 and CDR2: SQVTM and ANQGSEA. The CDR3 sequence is CSSVRDSSGRETQYF. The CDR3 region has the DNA TGCAGCTCAGTCCGGGACAGTAGTGGTAGGGAGACCCAGTACTTC.

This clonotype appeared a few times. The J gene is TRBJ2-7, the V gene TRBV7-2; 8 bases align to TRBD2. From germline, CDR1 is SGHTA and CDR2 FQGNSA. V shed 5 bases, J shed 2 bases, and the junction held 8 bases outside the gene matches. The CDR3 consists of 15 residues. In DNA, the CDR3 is TGTGCCAGCAGCCTAGAGGGACTAGGTACCTACGAGCAGTACTTC. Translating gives CASSLEGLGTYEQYF.

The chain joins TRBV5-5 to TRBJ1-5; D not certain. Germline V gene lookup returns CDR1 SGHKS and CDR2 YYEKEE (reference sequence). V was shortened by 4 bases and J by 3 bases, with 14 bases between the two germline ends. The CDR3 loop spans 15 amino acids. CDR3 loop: CASSPQWEINQPQHF. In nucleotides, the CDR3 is TGTGCCAGCAGCCCGCAATGGGAAATCAATCAGCCCCAGCATTTT.

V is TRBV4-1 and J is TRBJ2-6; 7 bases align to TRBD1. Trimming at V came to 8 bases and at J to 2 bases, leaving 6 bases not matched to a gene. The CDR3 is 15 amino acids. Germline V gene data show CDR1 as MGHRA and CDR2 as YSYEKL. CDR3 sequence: CASGTVPPGANVLTF. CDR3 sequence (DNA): TGCGCCAGCGGGACAGTTCCCCCTGGGGCCAACGTCCTGACTTTC.

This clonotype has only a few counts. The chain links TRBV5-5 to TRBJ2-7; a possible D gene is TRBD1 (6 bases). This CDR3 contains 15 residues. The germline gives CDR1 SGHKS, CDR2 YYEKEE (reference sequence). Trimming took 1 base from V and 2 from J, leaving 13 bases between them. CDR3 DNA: TGTGCCAGCAGCTTGAGGACAGTCTTAACCTACGAGCAGTACTTC. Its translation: CASSLRTVLTYEQYF.

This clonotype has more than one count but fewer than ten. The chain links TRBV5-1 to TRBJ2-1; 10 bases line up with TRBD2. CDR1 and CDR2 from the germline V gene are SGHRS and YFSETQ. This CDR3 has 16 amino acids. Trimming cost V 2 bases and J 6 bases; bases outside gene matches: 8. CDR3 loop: CASSFRSSGGSNEQFF. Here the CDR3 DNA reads TGCGCCAGCAGCTTCCGGTCTAGCGGGGGCTCCAATGAGCAGTTCTTC. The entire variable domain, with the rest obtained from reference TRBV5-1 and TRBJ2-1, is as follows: KAGVTQTPRYLIKTRGQQVTLSCSPISGHRSVSWYQQTPGQGLQFLFEYFSETQRNKGNFPGRFSGRQFSNSRSEMNVSTLELGDSALYLCASSFRSSGGSNEQFFGPGTRLTVL.

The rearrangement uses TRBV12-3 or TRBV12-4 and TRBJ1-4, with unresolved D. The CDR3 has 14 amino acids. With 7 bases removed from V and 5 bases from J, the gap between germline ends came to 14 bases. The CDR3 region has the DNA TGTGCCAGCACCGAACCCGGCATGAATGAAAAACTGTTTTTT. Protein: CASTEPGMNEKLFF.